This entry lists 26 T cell receptor beta chains sequenced from one sample in a study of early T cells in non-severe SARS-CoV-2 infection. TCRdb recomputed calls from the 5' RACE reads with MiXCR, one row per CDR3 protein. The sample yields approximately 56,000 distinct CDR3 sequences, over 12% seen once. The sample here was whole blood, taken at baseline. The receptors here all came from an adult who was a healthcare worker with PCR-confirmed SARS-CoV-2 infection or an uninfected control (not recorded which).

This clonotype was counted only a few times. CDR3 sequence: CASSQLQGSGTEAFF. CDR3 coding DNA: TGCGCCAGCAGTCAGCTTCAAGGGAGCGGCACTGAAGCTTTCTTT. The V call is TRBV5-1, the J call TRBJ1-1; D uncertain. Trimming removed 5 bases from V and 4 bases from J, with 18 bases in between. CDR1 SGHRS and CDR2 YFSETQ come from the germline V gene. This CDR3 is built from 15 residues.

CDR3: CASSFTSLGGAYNEQFF. The CDR3 DNA is TGTGCCAGCAGCTTTACTAGTCTTGGCGGGGCGTACAATGAGCAGTTCTTC. V usage is TRBV5-6 and J usage is TRBJ2-1, with D perhaps matching TRBD2 (6 bases). V dropped 2 bases and J dropped 4 bases, with 19 bases sitting between them. The CDR3 spans 17 residues. Per germline, CDR1 SGHDT and CDR2 YYEEEE. The whole variable domain, remainder taken from reference TRBV5-6 and TRBJ2-1, is DAGVTQSPTHLIKTRGQQVTLRCSPKSGHDTVSWYQQALGQGPQFIFQYYEEEERQRGNFPDRFSGHQFPNYSSELNVNALLLGDSALYLCASSFTSLGGAYNEQFFGPGTRLTVL.

This chain links TRBV20-1 with TRBJ1-1; no definite D call. The germline V and J ends were trimmed by 4 bases and 2 bases, with 8 bases remaining between them. Germline V CDR1 and CDR2: DFQATT, SNEGSKA (reference sequence). The length of the CDR3 is 12 residues. The CDR3 reads CSAKGSNTEAFF. CDR3 in DNA: TGCAGTGCTAAGGGCAGCAACACTGAAGCTTTCTTT.

This chain links TRBV7-6 with TRBJ2-7, with unresolved D. Trimming removed 1 base from V and 2 bases from J, with 6 bases in between. The CDR3 totals 13 residues. Germline assignment: CDR1 SGHVS and CDR2 FNYEAQ. CDR3 DNA: TGTGCCAGCAGCTTAGGGCAGCCCTACGAGCAGTACTTC. Encoded protein: CASSLGQPYEQYF.

By share of the sample, this clonotype is medium-sized. This rearrangement joins TRBV7-8 to TRBJ2-1, with D unclear. The CDR3 loop spans 12 amino acids. Germline V CDR1 and CDR2: SGHVS, FQNEAQ. Between the trimmed V and J ends, which lost 1 base and 15 bases, there was a span of 13 bases. In nucleotides, the CDR3 is TGTGCCAGCAGCTTAGAACTTGGTAGTACGTTCTTC. This codes for CASSLELGSTFF.

The chain employs TRBV13 and TRBJ1-2, with D perhaps TRBD1 (5 bases). Trimming took 4 bases from V and 8 from J, leaving 20 bases between them. Germline CDR1 and CDR2: PRHDT and FYEKMQ (reference sequence). There are 15 residues in the CDR3. CDR3 in amino acids: CASSSLAQGGLGYTF. The CDR3 nucleotides read TGTGCCAGCAGCTCCCTGGCCCAGGGCGGTTTGGGCTACACCTTC.

V is TRBV20-1 and J is TRBJ2-3; D is undetermined. CDR1 DFQATT and CDR2 SNEGSKA come from the germline V gene (reference sequence). The V gene lost 0 bases and the J gene lost 2 bases, with 12 bases spanning the gap. The CDR3 spans 15 residues. The CDR3 reads CSARDLRINTDTQYF. CDR3 sequence (DNA): TGCAGTGCTAGAGATCTTAGGATCAACACAGATACGCAGTATTTT.

This clonotype was counted only a few times. The genes are TRBV20-1 and TRBJ2-7; D unclear. Trimming removed 2 bases at V and 4 bases at J, with 12 bases between. Germline V gene lookup returns CDR1 DFQATT and CDR2 SNEGSKA (reference sequence). The CDR3 is made up of 13 amino acids. The CDR3 here is CSARMQIRYEQYF. The CDR3 bases are TGCAGTGCTAGAATGCAGATCCGTTACGAGCAGTACTTC.

This clonotype was detected ten times or more. CDR3 sequence reads: CASSGTGGQPQHF. In DNA, the CDR3 is TGTGCCAGCAGTGGCACAGGAGGTCAGCCCCAGCATTTT. The chain uses TRBV6-6 and TRBJ1-5, with D perhaps matching TRBD1 (5 bases). The germline V and J ends were trimmed by 5 bases and 6 bases, with 11 bases remaining between them. The CDR3 covers 13 residues. CDR1 MNHNY and CDR2 SVGAGI come from the germline V gene (reference sequence).

The rearrangement links TRBV7-2 to TRBJ2-5; no clear D gene. Looked up from germline, CDR1 is SGHTA and CDR2 is FQGNSA. V was pared by 1 base and J by 3 bases, with 6 bases between. The length of the CDR3 is 13 residues. The DNA of the CDR3 is TGTGCCAGCAGCTTAGAGAGAGAAGAGACCCAGTACTTC. Encoded protein: CASSLEREETQYF.

This clonotype came up a few times. This chain links TRBV5-6 with TRBJ1-2; no firm D call. Germline V gives CDR1 SGHDT, CDR2 YYEEEE. The CDR3 runs to 13 residues. Between the trimmed V and J ends, which lost 2 bases and 8 bases, there was a span of 13 bases. As DNA, the CDR3 is TGTGCCAGCAGCTTATCCCTCCCTAGGGGCTACACCTTC. Protein product: CASSLSLPRGYTF.

The V call is TRBV20-1, the J call TRBJ2-7; D remains ambiguous. Germline CDR1 reads DFQATT; CDR2 reads SNEGSKA (reference sequence). V was cut by 7 bases and J by 1 base, with 14 bases left in between. CDR3 length: 13 amino acids. The CDR3 loop is CSVVAPGSYEQYF. The CDR3 DNA reads TGCAGTGTCGTAGCCCCAGGTTCCTACGAGCAGTACTTC.

CDR3 protein: CASSPSGSGEQFF. DNA of the CDR3: TGTGCCAGCAGCCCTAGCGGGAGCGGCGAGCAGTTCTTC. The chain combines TRBV5-6 with TRBJ2-1, with 10 nucleotides matching TRBD2. This CDR3 is 13 amino acids long. Germline V gene data show CDR1 as SGHDT and CDR2 as YYEEEE. V shed 4 bases and J 10 bases; nucleotides not matched to a gene: 5.

The chain joins TRBV4-1 to TRBJ2-7; maybe TRBD2 (6 bases). Germline values: CDR1 MGHRA, CDR2 YSYEKL. CDR3 size: 12 residues. V was trimmed by 4 bases and J by 5 bases, leaving 9 bases between them. CDR3: CASSPSSDEQYF. The CDR3 DNA sequence: TGCGCCAGCAGCCCCTCTAGCGACGAGCAGTACTTC.

The chain couples TRBV25-1 to TRBJ1-1; D is unclear. Germline V gene data show CDR1 as MGHDK and CDR2 as SYGVNS. Trimming removed 2 bases at V and 5 bases at J, with 9 bases between. The CDR3 is made up of 13 amino acids. This CDR3 is CASSEEGLTEAFF. CDR3 DNA: TGTGCCAGCAGTGAAGAGGGATTGACTGAAGCTTTCTTT.

This clonotype was seen a few times. The genes are TRBV7-4 and TRBJ2-1, with TRBD2 matching over 9 bases. The junction had 6 bases not matched to a gene; V was cut back by 4 bases and J by 2 bases. Germline assignment: CDR1 SGHVT and CDR2 SQSDAQ. This CDR3 contains 16 residues. In nucleotides, the CDR3 is TGTGCCAGCAGCTCATTAGCGGGAGCCGCCTACAATGAGCAGTTCTTC. Residues: CASSSLAGAAYNEQFF.

This clonotype occurred many times. The V and J genes are TRBV9 and TRBJ2-7; D is perhaps TRBD2 (6 bases). The V gene lost 0 bases and the J gene lost 3 bases, with 16 bases spanning the gap. The germline V gene has CDR1 SGDLS and CDR2 YYNGEE. This CDR3 region has 16 residues. CDR3 in DNA: TGTGCCAGCAGCGTAGGTGGAGTGGCGGGAATCTACGAGCAGTACTTC. Protein product: CASSVGGVAGIYEQYF.

The rearrangement links TRBV5-1 to TRBJ1-1; D is perhaps TRBD1 (5 bases). The CDR3 contains 14 residues. V was clipped by 3 bases and J by 6 bases, with 15 bases between them. The germline gives CDR1 SGHRS, CDR2 YFSETQ. The CDR3, as DNA: TGCGCCAGCAGCTCCGACCAGGGCCTCGCTGAAGCTTTCTTT. As protein: CASSSDQGLAEAFF.

This clonotype has a handful of counts. At one of its ends the junction is not consistent with the germline gene, which may arise from a read error. The chain is built from TRBV5-1 and TRBJ2-5; D uncertain. The CDR3 is 12 residues long. CDR1 SGHRS and CDR2 YFSETQ come from the germline V gene. CDR3 amino acids: CASSMNQETQYF. The CDR3 coding sequence is TGCGCCAGCAGCATGAACCAGGAGACCCAGTACTTC.

This clonotype was counted ten times or more. This chain joins TRBV12-5 and TRBJ2-7; D is unclear. The V end lost 6 bases, the J end lost 5 bases, and 11 bases lay between the germline ends. The CDR3 contains 12 residues. Per germline, CDR1 LGHNT and CDR2 FRNRAP. The CDR3 DNA is TGTGCTAGTGGCACCGCCGGCAACGAGCAGTACTTC. Translated: CASGTAGNEQYF.

The chain employs TRBV6-1 and TRBJ2-3, with 9 bases lining up with TRBD2. The CDR3 consists of 16 residues. The trim removed 7 bases at V and 1 base at J, leaving 9 bases unmatched. The germline gives CDR1 MNHNS, CDR2 SASEGT. DNA of the CDR3: TGTGCCAGCAAGCTAGGTAGCGGGGGTCGCACAGATACGCAGTATTTT. Protein product: CASKLGSGGRTDTQYF.

This clonotype was observed many times. This chain connects TRBV5-1 to TRBJ1-2; D gene ambiguous. CDR1 is SGHRS, CDR2 YFSETQ, per germline. This CDR3 is built from 14 residues. V lost 6 bases to trimming and J lost 2 bases, with 14 bases between them. CDR3 in amino acids: CASNSGQLNYGYTF. CDR3 sequence (DNA): TGCGCCAGCAACAGCGGGCAGTTGAACTATGGCTACACCTTC.

In this sample, this clonotype turned up a few times. For the CDR3, the DNA is TGTGCCAGCAGTTACGGAAACGGGGGGGCGAACACCGGGGAGCTGTTTTTT. Its protein product is CASSYGNGGANTGELFF. The chain recombines TRBV6-5 with TRBJ2-2, with 8 bases lining up with TRBD2. The J segment lost 0 bases and the V segment lost 2 bases, leaving 5 bases of the junction unmatched. The CDR3 is 17 residues long. Germline V lookup: CDR1 MNHEY, CDR2 SVGAGI.

The chain carries TRBV10-3 and TRBJ2-7; a possible D gene is TRBD2 (6 bases). The CDR3 consists of 17 residues. CDR1 is ENHRY and CDR2 is SYGVKD in the germline V gene. V was pared by 2 bases and J by 2 bases, with 19 bases between. The CDR3 sequence is CAISERGRGLPTYEQYF. In DNA form, the CDR3 reads TGTGCCATCAGTGAGCGGGGAAGGGGACTCCCGACCTACGAGCAGTACTTC.

This clonotype was seen a handful of times. The gene calls are TRBV9 and TRBJ2-3; D unresolved. CDR1 is SGDLS, CDR2 YYNGEE, per germline. V was clipped by 2 bases and J by 0 bases, with 7 bases between them. The CDR3 loop spans 14 amino acids. The CDR3: CASSVTPSTDTQYF. DNA of the CDR3: TGTGCCAGCAGCGTGACTCCTAGCACAGATACGCAGTATTTT.

The V call is TRBV18, the J call TRBJ2-1; D is unresolved. The germline V and J ends were trimmed by 1 base and 1 base, with 11 bases remaining between them. Germline values: CDR1 KGHSH, CDR2 LQKENI. The CDR3 covers 16 residues. CDR3 loop: CASSPLGFVSYNEQFF. CDR3 in DNA: TGTGCCAGCTCACCACTGGGTTTCGTTTCCTACAATGAGCAGTTCTTC.